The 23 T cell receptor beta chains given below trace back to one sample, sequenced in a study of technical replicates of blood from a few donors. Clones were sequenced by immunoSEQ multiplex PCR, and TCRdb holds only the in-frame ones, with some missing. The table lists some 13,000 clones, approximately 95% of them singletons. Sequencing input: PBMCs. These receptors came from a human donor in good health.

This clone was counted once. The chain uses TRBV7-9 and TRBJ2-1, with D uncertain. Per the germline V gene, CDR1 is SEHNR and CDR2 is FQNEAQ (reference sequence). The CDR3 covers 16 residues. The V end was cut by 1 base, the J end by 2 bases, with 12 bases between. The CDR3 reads CASSLVGLQTYNEQFF. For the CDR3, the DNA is TGTGCCAGCAGCTTAGTTGGGCTACAAACCTACAATGAGCAGTTCTTC.

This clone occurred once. CDR3 DNA sequence: TGTGCCAGCAGCCCTACTTCGGGCTCCTACGAGCAGTACTTC. Protein product: CASSPTSGSYEQYF. The V call is TRBV7-6, the J call TRBJ2-7; no definite D call. V lost 5 bases and J lost 0, with 11 bases in between. CDR3 length equals 14 residues. Germline-derived CDR1 and CDR2 are SGHVS and FNYEAQ. Full variable domain (rest looked up from reference TRBV7-6 and TRBJ2-7): GAGVSQSPRYKVTKRGQDVALRCDPISGHVSLYWYRQALGQGPEFLTYFNYEAQQDKSGLPNDRFSAERPEGSISTLTIQRTEQRDSAMYRCASSPTSGSYEQYFGPGTRLTVT.

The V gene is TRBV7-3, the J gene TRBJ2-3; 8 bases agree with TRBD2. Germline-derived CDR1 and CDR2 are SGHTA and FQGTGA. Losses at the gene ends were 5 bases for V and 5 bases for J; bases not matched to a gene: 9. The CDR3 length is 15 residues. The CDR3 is CASSANGRVIDTQYF. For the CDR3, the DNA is TGTGCCAGCAGCGCGAACGGGAGGGTAATAGATACGCAGTATTTT. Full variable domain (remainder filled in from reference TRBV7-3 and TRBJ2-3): GAGVSQTPSNKVTEKGKYVELRCDPISGHTALYWYRQSLGQGPEFLIYFQGTGAADDSGLPNDRFFAVRPEGSVSTLKIQRTERGDSAVYLCASSANGRVIDTQYFGPGTRLTVL.

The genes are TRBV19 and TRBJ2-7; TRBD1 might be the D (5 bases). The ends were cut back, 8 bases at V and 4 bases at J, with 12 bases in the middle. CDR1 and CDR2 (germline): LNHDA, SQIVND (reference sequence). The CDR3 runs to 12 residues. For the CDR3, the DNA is TGTGCCAGTCCTGGACAAGTTTACGAGCAGTACTTC. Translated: CASPGQVYEQYF.

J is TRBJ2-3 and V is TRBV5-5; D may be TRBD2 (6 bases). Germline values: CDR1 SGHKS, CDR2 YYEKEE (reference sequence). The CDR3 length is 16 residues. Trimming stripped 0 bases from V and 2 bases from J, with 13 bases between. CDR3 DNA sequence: TGTGCCAGCAGCTTGGGGGGTAGCGGCACCACAGATACGCAGTATTTT. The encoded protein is CASSLGGSGTTDTQYF.

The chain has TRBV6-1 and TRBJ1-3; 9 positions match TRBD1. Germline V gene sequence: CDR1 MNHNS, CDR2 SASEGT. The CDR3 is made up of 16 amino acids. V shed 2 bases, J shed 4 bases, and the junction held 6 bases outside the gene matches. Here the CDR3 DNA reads TGTGCCAGCAGTGAACCGGGACAGGGAGGAGGAAACACCATATATTTT. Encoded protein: CASSEPGQGGGNTIYF.

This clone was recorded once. This CDR3 reads CASSLKEGGETQYF. The CDR3 nucleotides are TGTGCCAGCAGCCTTAAGGAGGGGGGGGAGACCCAGTACTTC. The V call is TRBV4-2, the J call TRBJ2-5, with D maybe TRBD2 (7 bases). The CDR3 has 14 residues. Germline CDR1 and CDR2: LGHNA and YNFKEQ. Trimming removed 4 bases from V and 5 bases from J, with 14 bases in between.

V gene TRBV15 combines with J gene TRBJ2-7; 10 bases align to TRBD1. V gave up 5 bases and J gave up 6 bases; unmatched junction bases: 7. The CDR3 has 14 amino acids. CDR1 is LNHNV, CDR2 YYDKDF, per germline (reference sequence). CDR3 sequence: CATSSRTGGGEQYF. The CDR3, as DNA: TGTGCCACCAGCTCCCGGACAGGGGGGGGCGAGCAGTACTTC.

This CDR3 reads CASSWQSQINTEAFF. The CDR3 coding sequence is TGCGCCAGCAGCTGGCAATCTCAGATTAACACTGAAGCTTTCTTT. This chain joins TRBV5-1 and TRBJ1-1; D ambiguous. The CDR3 extends over 15 amino acids. Trimming removed 3 bases at V and 2 bases at J, with 14 bases between. The germline V gene has CDR1 SGHRS and CDR2 YFSETQ.

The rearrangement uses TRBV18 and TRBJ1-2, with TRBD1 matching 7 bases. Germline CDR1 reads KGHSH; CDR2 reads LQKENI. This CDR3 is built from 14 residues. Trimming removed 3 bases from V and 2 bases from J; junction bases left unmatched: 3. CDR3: CASSPSTGNYGYTF. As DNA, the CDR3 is TGTGCCAGCTCACCCTCGACAGGGAACTATGGCTACACCTTC.

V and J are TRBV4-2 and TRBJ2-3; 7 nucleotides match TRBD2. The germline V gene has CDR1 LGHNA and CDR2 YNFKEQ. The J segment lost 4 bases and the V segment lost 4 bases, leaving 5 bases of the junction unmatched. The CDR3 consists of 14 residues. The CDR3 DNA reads TGTGCCAGCAGCCGAGCGGGAAACGCAGATACGCAGTATTTT. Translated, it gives CASSRAGNADTQYF.

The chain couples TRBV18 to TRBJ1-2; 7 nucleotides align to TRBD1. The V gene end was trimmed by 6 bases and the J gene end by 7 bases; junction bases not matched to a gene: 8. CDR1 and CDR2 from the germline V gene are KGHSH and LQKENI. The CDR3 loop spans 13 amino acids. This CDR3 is CASSEGASRGYTF. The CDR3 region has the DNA TGTGCCAGCTCTGAGGGGGCCTCGCGTGGCTACACCTTC.

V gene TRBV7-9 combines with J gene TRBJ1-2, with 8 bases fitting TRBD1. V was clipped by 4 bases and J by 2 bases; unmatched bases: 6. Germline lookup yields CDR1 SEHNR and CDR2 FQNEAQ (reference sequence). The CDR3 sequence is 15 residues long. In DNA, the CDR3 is TGTGCCAGCAGCTCGACAGGGGCAAGAAACTATGGCTACACCTTC. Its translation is CASSSTGARNYGYTF.

The CDR3, as DNA: TGTGCCAGCAGTTTTGGGCAGCCAGGGTGGAATACGCAGTATTTT. Translating gives CASSFGQPGWNTQYF. This rearrangement joins TRBV28 to TRBJ2-3; a possible D gene is TRBD1 (5 bases). Germline-derived CDR1 and CDR2 are MDHEN and SYDVKM. V dropped 3 bases and J dropped 7 bases, with 17 bases sitting between them. The CDR3 spans 15 residues.

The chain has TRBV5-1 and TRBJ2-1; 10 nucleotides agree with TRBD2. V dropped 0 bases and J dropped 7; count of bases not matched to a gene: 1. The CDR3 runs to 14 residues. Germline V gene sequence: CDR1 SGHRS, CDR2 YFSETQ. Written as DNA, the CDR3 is TGCGCCAGCAGCTTGGCTAGCGGGGGTAATGAGCAGTTCTTC. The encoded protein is CASSLASGGNEQFF.

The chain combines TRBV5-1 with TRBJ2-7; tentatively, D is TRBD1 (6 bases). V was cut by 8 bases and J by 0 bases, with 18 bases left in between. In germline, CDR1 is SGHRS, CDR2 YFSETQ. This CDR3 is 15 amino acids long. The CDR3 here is CASKRTAGTSYEQYF. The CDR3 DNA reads TGCGCCAGTAAACGGACAGCCGGTACCTCCTACGAGCAGTACTTC. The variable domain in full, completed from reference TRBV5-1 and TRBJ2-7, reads KAGVTQTPRYLIKTRGQQVTLSCSPISGHRSVSWYQQTPGQGLQFLFEYFSETQRNKGNFPGRFSGRQFSNSRSEMNVSTLELGDSALYLCASKRTAGTSYEQYFGPGTRLTVT.

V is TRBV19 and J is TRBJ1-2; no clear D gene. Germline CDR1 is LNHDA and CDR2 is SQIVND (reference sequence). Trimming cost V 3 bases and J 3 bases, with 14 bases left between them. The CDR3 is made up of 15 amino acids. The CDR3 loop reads CASSISGGPDYGYTF. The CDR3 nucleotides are TGTGCCAGTAGTATCTCTGGAGGCCCGGACTATGGCTACACCTTC.

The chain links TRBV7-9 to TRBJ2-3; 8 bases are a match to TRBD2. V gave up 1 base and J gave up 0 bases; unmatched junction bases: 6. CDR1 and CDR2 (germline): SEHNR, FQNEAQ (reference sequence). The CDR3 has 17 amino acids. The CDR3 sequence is CASSLGAASGSTDTQYF. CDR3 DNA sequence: TGTGCCAGCAGCTTAGGGGCGGCTAGCGGGAGCACAGATACGCAGTATTTT. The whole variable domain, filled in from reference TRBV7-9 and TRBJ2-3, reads DTGVSQNPRHKITKRGQNVTFRCDPISEHNRLYWYRQTLGQGPEFLTYFQNEAQLEKSRLLSDRFSAERPKGSFSTLEIQRTEQGDSAMYLCASSLGAASGSTDTQYFGPGTRLTVL.

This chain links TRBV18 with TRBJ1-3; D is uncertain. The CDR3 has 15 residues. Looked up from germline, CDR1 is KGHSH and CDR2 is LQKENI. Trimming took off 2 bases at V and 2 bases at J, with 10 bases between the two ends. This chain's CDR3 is CASSPAGDPGNTIYF. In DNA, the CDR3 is TGTGCCAGCTCACCAGCCGGAGACCCTGGAAACACCATATATTTT.

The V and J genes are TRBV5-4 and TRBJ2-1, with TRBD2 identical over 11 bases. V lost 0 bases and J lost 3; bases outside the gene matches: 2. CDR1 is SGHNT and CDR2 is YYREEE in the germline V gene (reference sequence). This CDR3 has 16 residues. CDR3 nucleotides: TGTGCCAGCAGCTTGGCCGGGACTAGCGGCTACAATGAGCAGTTCTTC. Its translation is CASSLAGTSGYNEQFF. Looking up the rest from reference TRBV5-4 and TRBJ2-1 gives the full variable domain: ETGVTQSPTHLIKTRGQQVTLRCSSQSGHNTVSWYQQALGQGPQFIFQYYREEENGRGNFPPRFSGLQFPNYSSELNVNALELDDSALYLCASSLAGTSGYNEQFFGPGTRLTVL.

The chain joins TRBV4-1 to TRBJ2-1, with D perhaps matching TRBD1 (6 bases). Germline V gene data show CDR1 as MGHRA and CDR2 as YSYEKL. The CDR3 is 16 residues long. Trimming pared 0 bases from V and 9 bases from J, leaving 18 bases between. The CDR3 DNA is TGCGCCAGCAGCCAAGATAGCCCCACATACAGGGTTGAGCAGTTCTTC. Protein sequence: CASSQDSPTYRVEQFF.

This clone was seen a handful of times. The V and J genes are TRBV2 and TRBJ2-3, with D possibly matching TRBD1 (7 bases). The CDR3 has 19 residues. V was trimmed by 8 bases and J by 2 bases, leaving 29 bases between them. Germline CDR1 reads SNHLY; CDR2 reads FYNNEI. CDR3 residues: CASSRSFYPGGTHTDTQYF. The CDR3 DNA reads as TGTGCCAGCTCACGGTCTTTCTACCCAGGGGGGACACACACAGATACGCAGTATTTT.

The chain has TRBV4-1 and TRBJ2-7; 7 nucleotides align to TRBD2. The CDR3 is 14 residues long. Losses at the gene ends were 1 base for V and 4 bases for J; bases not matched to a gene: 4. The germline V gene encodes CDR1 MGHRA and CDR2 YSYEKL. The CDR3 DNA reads TGCGCCAGCAGCCAAGGGGAGGGGCGTTACGAGCAGTACTTC. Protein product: CASSQGEGRYEQYF.